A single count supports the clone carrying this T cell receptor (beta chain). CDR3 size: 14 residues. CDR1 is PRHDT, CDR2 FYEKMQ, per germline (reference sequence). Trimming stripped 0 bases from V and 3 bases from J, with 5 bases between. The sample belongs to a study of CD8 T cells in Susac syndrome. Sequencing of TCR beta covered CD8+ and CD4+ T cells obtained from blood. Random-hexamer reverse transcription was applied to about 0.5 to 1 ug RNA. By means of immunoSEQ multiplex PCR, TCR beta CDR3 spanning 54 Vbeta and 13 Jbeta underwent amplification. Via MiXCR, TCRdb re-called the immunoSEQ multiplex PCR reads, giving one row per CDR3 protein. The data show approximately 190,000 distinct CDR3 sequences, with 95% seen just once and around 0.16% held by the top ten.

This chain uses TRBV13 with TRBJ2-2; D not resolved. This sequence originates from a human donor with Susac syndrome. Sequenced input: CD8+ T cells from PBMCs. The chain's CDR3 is CASSLGADTGELFF. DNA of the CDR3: TGTGCCAGCAGCTTAGGCGCAGACACCGGGGAGCTGTTTTTT. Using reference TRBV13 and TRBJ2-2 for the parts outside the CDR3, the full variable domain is AAGVIQSPRHLIKEKRETATLKCYPIPRHDTVYWYQQGPGQDPQFLISFYEKMQSDKGSIPDRFSAQQFSDYHSELNMSSLELGDSALYFCASSLGADTGELFFGEGSRLTVL.